This TCR beta chain came from a study of chemoradiotherapy in HPV16-positive cancers. Study-wide points: In HPV16-positive patients, HPV-responsive T-cell expansion tracked better recurrence-free survival. During treatment, candidate HPV-specific clones and E7-related motifs expanded in tumor.

The repertoire was sequenced with immunoSEQ multiplex PCR; TCRdb's copy has only in-frame clones and lacks some. The table includes about 15,000 clones, just under 70% detected once. In regard to this clone: Its cognate antigen is unknown.

Deletions cut 5 bases from V and 1 base from J, with 13 bases between. CDR1 SGHNT and CDR2 YYREEE come from the germline V gene (reference sequence). This CDR3 region has 15 residues. The input for sequencing was tumor tissue, taken from a patient who underwent chemoradiotherapy. The chain is built from TRBV5-4 and TRBJ2-1; weak D call: TRBD2 (7 bases). This sequence was found in a human donor with HPV-associated anogenital cancer. The CDR3 bases are TGTGCCAGCAGACCGGAGGGGGGGTCCTACAATGAGCAGTTCTTC. Translated: CASRPEGGSYNEQFF.